These 21 T cell receptor beta chains share one sample of origin, sequenced in a study of shared clonotypes between healthy human individuals (TCRdb year 2020). Libraries were constructed by the immunoSEQ multiplex PCR assay. Here the immuneACCESS table is served through TCRdb, limited to in-frame sequences with V and J called. Missing clones are a known gap in these copies; in checked studies unresolved V genes cover under half, and the rest lacks a known reason. The sample has 2 million to 2.5 million clones on record, 95% of them singletons. Together, the top ten hold roughly 0.13% of the sample. The sample consisted of naive CD4+ T cells sorted from blood. The cell subset or site tag for this specimen amounts to: CD45RA+ positively selected. The receptors here all came from a man in his late teens or twenties in good health.

This chain joins TRBV15 and TRBJ1-1; D unresolved. V was shortened by 1 base and J by 5 bases, with 14 bases between the two germline ends. The CDR3 length is 15 residues. Germline CDR1 reads LNHNV; CDR2 reads YYDKDF (reference sequence). CDR3 loop: CATSRGDPIGTEAFF. The CDR3 region has the DNA TGTGCCACCAGCAGAGGTGACCCCATAGGTACTGAAGCTTTCTTT.

V usage is TRBV10-3 and J usage is TRBJ2-7, with D possibly TRBD1 on 5 matching bases. The V gene's germline CDR1 is ENHRY and CDR2 SYGVKD. V gave up 3 bases and J gave up 0 bases, with 21 bases separating them. This CDR3 is built from 18 residues. Here the CDR3 DNA reads TGTGCCATCAGTGATACAGGACACCTAGAAGATGCCTCCTACGAGCAGTACTTC. Translating it yields CAISDTGHLEDASYEQYF.

CDR3 residues: CASSISGSKGTYEQYF. In DNA, the CDR3 is TGTGCCAGCAGCATCAGCGGGAGTAAGGGGACCTACGAGCAGTACTTC. The chain has TRBV7-2 and TRBJ2-7, with 8 bases fitting TRBD2. The CDR3 extends over 16 amino acids. V was clipped by 5 bases and J by 2 bases; unmatched bases: 11. Germline CDR1 SGHTA, CDR2 FQGNSA.

The chain links TRBV10-3 to TRBJ2-7; 7 positions match TRBD1. The germline gives CDR1 ENHRY, CDR2 SYGVKD. The CDR3 loop spans 14 amino acids. J gave up 0 bases and V 9 bases, and 8 bases lay outside the gene matches. The CDR3 spells CAMSGQDNSYEQYF. The CDR3 DNA reads as TGTGCCATGAGCGGACAGGACAACTCCTACGAGCAGTACTTC.

The V call is TRBV6-1, the J call TRBJ2-5; D gene unclear. With the DNA end fitting TRBJ2-7 better, the J assignment may be wrong. The CDR3 runs to 13 residues. Germline V gene sequence: CDR1 MNHNS, CDR2 SASEGT. The CDR3 DNA sequence: TGTGCCAGCAGCAGACTCAACTCCTACGAGCAGTACTTC. Protein product: CASSRLNSYEQYF.

The V call is TRBV5-1, the J call TRBJ1-1; 8 nucleotides line up with TRBD1. The CDR3 sequence is 13 residues long. From germline, CDR1 is SGHRS and CDR2 YFSETQ. Germline trimming cut 3 bases from V and 4 bases from J; bases unmatched to any gene: 2. DNA for the CDR3: TGCGCCAGCAGCTGGACAGGGCCCACTGAAGCTTTCTTT. Amino acid sequence: CASSWTGPTEAFF.

CDR3 DNA sequence: TGTGCCACCAGCCAATATGAAGCGGGACGGGAGACCCAGTACTTC. This gives the protein CATSQYEAGRETQYF. The chain is built from TRBV15 and TRBJ2-5; 7 bases are a match to TRBD2. Germline-derived CDR1 and CDR2 are LNHNV and YYDKDF (reference sequence). The CDR3 spans 15 residues. Germline trimming cut 5 bases from V and 5 bases from J; bases unmatched to any gene: 11. Full variable domain (missing parts from reference TRBV15 and TRBJ2-5): DAMVIQNPRYQVTQFGKPVTLSCSQTLNHNVMYWYQQKSSQAPKLLFHYYDKDFNNEADTPDNFQSRRPNTSFCFLDIRSPGLGDTAMYLCATSQYEAGRETQYFGPGTRLLVL.

This chain connects TRBV5-1 to TRBJ1-1; TRBD1 might be the D (5 bases). The germline V and J ends were trimmed by 6 bases and 6 bases, with 21 bases remaining between them. This CDR3 contains 15 residues. Germline assignment: CDR1 SGHRS and CDR2 YFSETQ. This CDR3 is CASTNTGLRGAEAFF. The CDR3 DNA reads as TGCGCCAGCACCAATACGGGGCTGAGGGGTGCTGAAGCTTTCTTT. Using reference TRBV5-1 and TRBJ1-1 for the parts outside the CDR3, the full variable domain is KAGVTQTPRYLIKTRGQQVTLSCSPISGHRSVSWYQQTPGQGLQFLFEYFSETQRNKGNFPGRFSGRQFSNSRSEMNVSTLELGDSALYLCASTNTGLRGAEAFFGQGTRLTVV.

V gene TRBV2 combines with J gene TRBJ2-3, with D hard to call. The CDR3 loop spans 14 amino acids. Germline V gene lookup returns CDR1 SNHLY and CDR2 FYNNEI. V shed 2 bases and J shed 6 bases, with 12 bases lying between them. CDR3: CASSENLMGDTQYF. The CDR3, as DNA: TGTGCCAGCAGTGAAAACTTGATGGGGGATACGCAGTATTTT.

Note on this clone: Other DNA sequences within the sample encode an identical CDR3. V and J are TRBV5-6 and TRBJ2-7; D remains unclear. With 1 base removed from V and 3 bases from J, the gap between germline ends came to 11 bases. CDR3 size: 14 residues. The germline V gene has CDR1 SGHDT and CDR2 YYEEEE. The DNA of the CDR3 is TGTGCCAGCAGCTTGTTTGAGCGTAACTACGAGCAGTACTTC. This sequence encodes CASSLFERNYEQYF.

Regarding this clone: Other DNA sequences of this sample code for an identical CDR3. This chain uses TRBV30 with TRBJ2-2, with D possibly matching TRBD1 (5 bases). This CDR3 spans 12 amino acids. V gave up 3 bases and J gave up 3 bases, with 5 bases separating them. Germline V lookup: CDR1 GTSNPN, CDR2 SVGIG (reference sequence). This chain's CDR3 is CAWSRDTGELFF. CDR3 bases: TGTGCCTGGAGCAGGGACACCGGGGAGCTGTTTTTT.

The J gene is TRBJ1-2, the V gene TRBV11-2, with D possibly being TRBD1 (6 bases). Trimming shortened V by 0 bases and J by 2 bases, and 7 bases separated the two germline ends. CDR3 size: 14 residues. Germline assignment: CDR1 SGHAT and CDR2 FQNNGV. CDR3 sequence (DNA): TGTGCCAGCAGCTTAGAGAGGGGGAACTATGGCTACACCTTC. Protein: CASSLERGNYGYTF. The full variable domain, rest sourced from reference TRBV11-2 and TRBJ1-2, is EAGVAQSPRYKIIEKRQSVAFWCNPISGHATLYWYQQILGQGPKLLIQFQNNGVVDDSQLPKDRFSAERLKGVDSTLKIQPAKLEDSAVYLCASSLERGNYGYTFGSGTRLTVV.

This chain uses TRBV6-6 with TRBJ1-6, with 7 bases fitting TRBD1. The junction had 3 bases not matched to a gene; V was cut back by 5 bases and J by 5 bases. This CDR3 comprises 14 residues. The V gene's germline CDR1 is MNHNY and CDR2 SVGAGI (reference sequence). CDR3 DNA: TGTGCCAGCAGTCGGGACAGAAATAATTCACCCCTCCACTTT. Translating gives CASSRDRNNSPLHF.

The chain uses TRBV6-6 and TRBJ2-5, with TRBD1 identical over 8 bases. With V trimmed by 3 bases and J by 4 bases, 10 bases remained unmatched. CDR1 MNHNY and CDR2 SVGAGI come from the germline V gene (reference sequence). The CDR3 extends over 16 amino acids. The CDR3 region is CASSYSRQGWSETQYF. The CDR3 nucleotides are TGTGCCAGCAGTTATTCACGACAGGGGTGGTCAGAGACCCAGTACTTC.

V and J are TRBV6-6 and TRBJ1-1; weak D call: TRBD1 (6 bases). The CDR3 consists of 14 residues. V lost 6 bases, J lost 7 bases, and 18 bases lay in between. The germline V gene encodes CDR1 MNHNY and CDR2 SVGAGI (reference sequence). The CDR3 region has the DNA TGTGCCAGCAGACGAGAAACACAGGGCCTTGAAGCTTTCTTT. Translated: CASRRETQGLEAFF.

The count of this clone is one. This chain connects TRBV28 to TRBJ2-5; D gene unclear. TRBJ2-7 matches the DNA end more closely, so the J call is doubtful. Germline V gene data show CDR1 as MDHEN and CDR2 as SYDVKM. The CDR3 extends over 13 amino acids. The CDR3 bases are TGTGCCAGCAGTCCGGCTTCTCTGTACGAGCAGTACTTC. Translating gives CASSPASLYEQYF.

V gene TRBV6-6 combines with J gene TRBJ2-7; TRBD1 matches 9 bases. J lost 5 bases, V lost 3 bases, and 11 bases had no gene match. Germline V gene data show CDR1 as MNHNY and CDR2 as SVGAGI (reference sequence). This CDR3 contains 16 residues. CDR3 sequence reads: CASSYRKGQGLDEQYF. The CDR3 DNA is TGTGCCAGCAGTTATCGCAAGGGACAGGGTCTCGACGAGCAGTACTTC.

The V call is TRBV7-3, the J call TRBJ2-2, with D possibly being TRBD2 (5 bases). Germline CDR1 is SGHTA and CDR2 is FQGTGA. The CDR3 runs to 15 residues. The ends were cut back, 6 bases at V and 0 bases at J, with 11 bases in the middle. The CDR3 here is CASRAGGANTGELFF. DNA for the CDR3: TGTGCCAGCAGGGCGGGCGGCGCGAACACCGGGGAGCTGTTTTTT.

This chain connects TRBV15 to TRBJ1-2; no reliable D call. This CDR3 comprises 15 residues. Trimming took off 0 bases at V and 3 bases at J, with 11 bases between the two ends. CDR1 and CDR2 (germline): LNHNV, YYDKDF (reference sequence). CDR3 coding DNA: TGTGCCACCAGCAGAGATTTGACGCGGGACTATGGCTACACCTTC. Its protein is CATSRDLTRDYGYTF.

This chain uses TRBV10-3 with TRBJ2-7, with a weak D call TRBD1 (5 bases). V was trimmed by 4 bases and J by 2 bases, leaving 21 bases between them. Germline V CDR1 and CDR2: ENHRY, SYGVKD. This CDR3 has 17 residues. The CDR3 loop reads CAISGRVPYPFPYEQYF. As DNA, the CDR3 is TGTGCCATCAGTGGCAGGGTTCCTTACCCCTTCCCCTACGAGCAGTACTTC.

This chain connects TRBV28 to TRBJ1-6, with unresolved D. Germline-derived CDR1 and CDR2 are MDHEN and SYDVKM. The CDR3 is 12 amino acids. V gave up 8 bases and J gave up 8 bases, with 10 bases separating them. Written as DNA, the CDR3 is TGTGCCAGCTGCGTCGGGGATTCACCCCTCCACTTT. Residues: CASCVGDSPLHF.